The 14 T cell receptor beta chains listed next were all sequenced from one sample in a study of response to subunit inactivated influenza vaccine listed by TCRdb under 2018. The library relied on RT-PCR. The sequencer was an Illumina HiSeq 2500. The raw public data were reprocessed by TCRdb itself: fastp quality trimming at Q25, MiXCR clonotype calling, in-frame beta chains only. Every entry covers one CDR3 protein and lists the most common genes and DNA from its rows. Counted in this sample were approximately 530,000 distinct CDR3 sequences; over 10% of them appeared once. The top ten constitute approximately 14% of the sample. Per the publication, the time point label means: 45 days after influenza vaccine administration. The sequences come from PBMCs from blood, collected around seven weeks after vaccination. Receptors were obtained from a man aged 45-65 years who received an inactivated influenza vaccine. Donor details come from another sample of the same person, matched by shared clones.

The chain combines TRBV3-1 with TRBJ1-2; D is ambiguous. The CDR3 is made up of 12 amino acids. Between the trimmed V and J ends, which lost 1 base and 2 bases, there was a span of 2 bases. Looked up from germline, CDR1 is LGHDT and CDR2 is YNNKEL (reference sequence). The CDR3 coding sequence is TGTGCCAGCAGCCAAGTAAACTATGGCTACACCTTC. As protein: CASSQVNYGYTF.

This sequence joins TRBV11-2 and TRBJ2-5; no clear D gene. The CDR3 covers 14 residues. V was cut by 5 bases and J by 5 bases, with 15 bases left in between. Germline V gene data show CDR1 as SGHAT and CDR2 as FQNNGV. Here the CDR3 reads CASSPQSAWETQYF. CDR3 coding DNA: TGTGCCAGCAGCCCCCAATCGGCTTGGGAGACCCAGTACTTC.

This clonotype was seen at least ten times. This rearrangement joins TRBV7-9 to TRBJ1-1; unclear D gene. Germline values: CDR1 SEHNR, CDR2 FQNEAQ (reference sequence). The CDR3 runs 14 residues. Trimming removed 2 bases at V and 0 bases at J, with 7 bases between. CDR3 sequence reads: CASSLQQMNTEAFF. In DNA form, the CDR3 reads TGTGCCAGCAGCTTACAACAGATGAACACTGAAGCTTTCTTT.

This clonotype has ten or more counts. This chain connects TRBV5-1 to TRBJ2-4; tentative D call: TRBD2 (5 bases). This CDR3 is built from 15 residues. Germline V CDR1 and CDR2: SGHRS, YFSETQ. The V end was cut by 4 bases, the J end by 0 bases, with 11 bases between. Written as DNA, the CDR3 is TGCGCCAGCAGCCCGGACGGACTAGCCAAAAACATTCAGTACTTC. Translated, it gives CASSPDGLAKNIQYF.

The sample holds a few counts of this clonotype. The chain carries TRBV6-2 or TRBV6-3 and TRBJ2-7, with 14 bases aligning to TRBD2. Trimming removed 2 bases from V and 4 bases from J; junction bases left unmatched: 19. The CDR3 spans 21 residues. Germline CDR1 and CDR2: MNHEY and SVGEGT. The DNA of the CDR3 is TGTGCCAGCAGTTACCCGGACCCCCGACTAGCGGGGGGGCCGAAGACGTACGAGCAGTACTTC. Amino acids: CASSYPDPRLAGGPKTYEQYF.

This chain uses TRBV20-1 with TRBJ2-3; D might be TRBD2 (6 bases). This CDR3 is 15 amino acids long. Germline lookup yields CDR1 DFQATT and CDR2 SNEGSKA (reference sequence). V lost 3 bases, J lost 6 bases, and 19 bases lay in between. The CDR3 reads CSARNLGGAPDTQYF. The CDR3 DNA follows: TGCAGTGCTAGGAATCTGGGCGGGGCCCCTGATACGCAGTATTTT.

This clonotype was observed many times. The CDR3 sequence: CASSWLAAQETQYF. The CDR3, as DNA: TGTGCCAGCAGTTGGCTAGCGGCGCAAGAGACCCAGTACTTC. V is TRBV6-5 and J is TRBJ2-5; TRBD2 aligns across 7 bases. This CDR3 has 14 amino acids. Germline V CDR1 and CDR2: MNHEY, SVGAGI. The V segment lost 4 bases and the J segment 2 bases; nucleotides outside the gene matches: 4.

The V and J genes are TRBV6-1 and TRBJ1-2, with D maybe TRBD1 (6 bases). Trimming removed 4 bases from V and 4 bases from J, with 16 bases in between. CDR1 and CDR2 (germline): MNHNS, SASEGT. CDR3 length equals 15 residues. CDR3 residues: CASSASTGALYGYTF. Written as DNA, the CDR3 is TGTGCCAGCAGTGCGTCGACAGGCGCCCTCTATGGCTACACCTTC.

This chain uses TRBV4-3 with TRBJ2-1, with D tentatively TRBD2 (5 bases). Per germline, CDR1 LGHNA and CDR2 YSLEER. The CDR3 contains 16 residues. V was cut by 1 base and J by 0 bases, with 10 bases left in between. The CDR3 is CASSQGLGSSYNEQFF. DNA for the CDR3: TGCGCCAGCAGCCAAGGTTTGGGGAGCTCCTACAATGAGCAGTTCTTC.

The chain links TRBV5-1 to TRBJ2-1; TRBD1 is a possible D gene (7 bases). CDR1 and CDR2 from the germline V gene are SGHRS and YFSETQ. V shed 1 base and J shed 4 bases, with 18 bases lying between them. There are 17 residues in the CDR3. CDR3 nucleotide sequence: TGCGCCAGCAGCTTGTACCCGCGGGACAGAGAATACAATGAGCAGTTCTTC. Its translation: CASSLYPRDREYNEQFF.

In its sample, this clonotype was seen a few times. For the CDR3, the DNA is TGTGCCAGCAGTCTATCCGAGGGTGGTGAGACCCAGTACTTC. This translates into CASSLSEGGETQYF. The rearrangement uses TRBV3-1 and TRBJ2-5; possibly TRBD2 for D (5 bases). This CDR3 region has 14 residues. CDR1 LGHDT and CDR2 YNNKEL come from the germline V gene (reference sequence). Trimming left V 6 bases short and J 5 bases short, with 16 bases between.

The J gene is TRBJ2-5, the V gene TRBV24-1; D assignment may be TRBD1 or TRBD2 (5 bases each). Germline V gene sequence: CDR1 KGHDR, CDR2 SFDVKD. CDR3 length: 15 residues. Trimming took off 4 bases at V and 5 bases at J, with 16 bases between the two ends. The CDR3 sequence is CATSDGTHWEETQYF. In DNA form, the CDR3 reads TGTGCCACCAGTGACGGGACCCACTGGGAGGAGACCCAGTACTTC.

This clonotype was seen a few times. V and J are TRBV7-9 and TRBJ2-5; TRBD1 matches 8 bases. The germline CDR1 and CDR2 sequences are SEHNR and FQNEAQ (reference sequence). The V segment lost 5 bases and the J segment 5 bases; nucleotides outside the gene matches: 7. This CDR3 has 14 amino acids. CDR3 region: CASSADRARETQYF. The CDR3 nucleotides read TGTGCCAGCAGCGCGGACAGGGCCCGGGAGACCCAGTACTTC.

The chain joins TRBV4-3 to TRBJ2-2; 8 bases are a match to TRBD2. Losses at the gene ends were 6 bases for V and 7 bases for J; bases not matched to a gene: 19. The CDR3 spans 18 residues. The germline CDR1 and CDR2 sequences are LGHNA and YSLEER. The CDR3 sequence is CASRPRLGVGGADGELFF. The CDR3 nucleotides read TGCGCCAGCAGACCGCGGCTCGGGGTCGGGGGGGCCGACGGGGAGCTGTTTTTT.